This record looks at one TCR beta chain sequence and its context. The antigen it binds to is not known. No base qualities exist here, and no much larger clone lies one base off it. Counted from cysteine to phenylalanine, this CDR3 has 13 amino acids. The read is trimmed to its CDR3 DNA, 39 bases read in frame from base 1. The trim is 6 bases for V and 0 bases for J, with a gap of 6 bases between the germline ends. CDR1 and CDR2 were assigned from the germline V gene (reference sequence) as LNHDA and SQIVND. The library was produced with the immunoSEQ multiplex PCR assay. The multiplex PCR relied on a mix of 60 forward primers for TCR Vbeta segments and 13 reverse primers for TCR Jbeta segments. The CDR3 region of rearranged TCR beta genes was amplified from genomic DNA with a multiplex PCR assay. The Illumina HiSeq System was used to sequence the amplified TCR beta libraries as 87-base-pair reads. As for the original processing: In a later analysis, 77 million or so unique TCR beta chains were counted across the roughly 670 repertoires, and roughly 9.9 million of these chains were shared by at least two donors. Raw reads were error-corrected and collapsed into unique sequences with a nearest-neighbor algorithm that merged closely related sequences to remove PCR and sequencing errors. Alignment of CDR3 sequences to IMGT reference sequences was used to assign V, D and J gene segments. For a sequence to be retained, at least a six-nucleotide match to both a V gene segment and a J gene segment was required. Rearrangements were classified as productive when the CDR3 lacked stop codons and remained in frame with V and J, and all other rearrangements were classified as non-productive. Following IMGT convention, CDR3 was defined as the stretch from the second conserved V-encoded cysteine to the conserved J-encoded phenylalanine. In an earlier analysis of more than 550 of the donors, sequences lacking an unambiguous match to a single V gene segment were excluded. An earlier analysis of several hundred of the donors called V segments functional above 56.7% productive rearrangements and segregating when the between-donor standard deviation exceeded 5%. A statistical classification framework was built for diagnosing cytomegalovirus status from the catalog of TCR beta chain sequences. A later analysis assigned V and J genes by comparing TCR nucleotide sequences with IMGT/GENE-DB human TR gene sequences. A later analysis assigned CDR3 sequences and most-parsimonious VDJ recombination scenarios with the TCRdist pipeline. In a later analysis, every TCR beta chain was defined by the combination of its CDR3 amino acid sequence and its V-gene family, and reads without a unique V-gene family were dropped. In a later analysis, 550 to 650 highly shared, low-generation-probability nucleotide sequences were removed to address suspected cross-contamination and a sequencing artifact. In a later analysis, a clonal expansion index for each public chain was calculated from normalized within-repertoire ranks of inferred template counts. In a later analysis, generation probabilities were computed with a VDJ recombination model fitted to out-of-frame rearrangements, and the resulting probabilities were checked against IGoR. In a later analysis, hypergeometric tests were used to score TCR-TCR, TCR-HLA and TCR-CMV co-occurrence, with a repertoire-size bias correction applied to TCR pairs. To estimate false discovery rates, a later analysis permuted the HLA or CMV assignments 20 times. In a later analysis, co-occurring TCRs were grouped with DBSCAN, and TCRdist sequence similarity was added when clustering was performed within HLA-allele-positive subsets. For co-occurrence clustering, repertoires with fewer than 30,000 or more than 120,000 public chains were excluded, along with about five repertoires with anomalous nucleotide sharing. The immuneACCESS repertoire file appears here via TCRdb, limited to in-frame rearrangements. These files lack a portion of the clones; in checked studies, under half of the deficit traces to unresolved V genes, and the cause of the others is not known. The DNA was the basis for D and trimming; V, J and clone size are from that table. The sample table holds over 150,000 clones, of which roughly 77% were seen once. The ten biggest clones cover approximately 3.1% of the sample.

This record comes from a study of cytomegalovirus exposure and HLA in healthy donors (dated by TCRdb to about 2017). Regarding the complete study: An earlier analysis of approximately 600 of the donors reported 250 to 300 Gb of sequence data and some 120 million unique TCR beta sequences from 150 million to 200 million T cells. Approximately 310 gigabases of sequencing data and around 90 million unique TCR sequences made up an early release that covered fewer than 650 HLA-typed donors. The genetic ancestry cluster associated with self-reported Caucasian donors included 70% to 85% of the roughly 380 genotyped donors. The study aimed to test whether cataloging public T cell receptors could reveal signatures of past pathogen exposure. Using immunosequencing, the study profiled T cell repertoires from fewer than 700 subjects and related those repertoires to cytomegalovirus serostatus. Along with the approximately 700-subject first cohort, a separate validation cohort of around 120 different subjects was used. The study combined high-throughput TCR immunosequencing, statistical association of individual TCRs with disease status, and machine learning to predict cytomegalovirus infection status. A later analysis re-analyzed previously published TCR beta repertoires from hundreds of donors and added high-resolution HLA genotyping to study TCR occurrence patterns. Rather than using new phenotypic data, the later analysis identified candidate immune exposures from TCR beta sequences and from how often those sequences occurred across donors. An earlier analysis of 587 of the donors used high-throughput TCR beta sequencing to judge whether each TCR beta V gene segment behaved as functional or pseudogenic. Donor age, sex, ethnicity and CMV serostatus were collected together with the repertoire data. A later genetic analysis used genome-wide SNP genotypes for about three fifths of the roughly 700 donors, treating that subset as a discovery cohort. All discovery cohort repertoires had been generated on a single sequencing platform. HLA typing covered class I and class II loci at four-digit resolution. Typing coverage differed by locus: A, B, C, DRB1 and DQB1 were typed in roughly 620-630 donors, DQA1 in about 500, DPA1 in around 610, and DPB1 in around 490. About five DR-DQ haplotypes were treated as single units for association and clustering because of strong linkage in the cohort. Among 398 genotyped donors of the cohort, an average of roughly 230,000 unique TCR beta nucleotide sequences was sequenced per donor, of which roughly 18% were non-productive.

Points the paper makes about the study in general: The authors suggested that the approach could potentially be generalized to other disease states and immunological phenotypes. A later analysis reported that several top co-occurrence clusters appeared linked to parvovirus B19, influenza, CMV and Epstein-Barr virus. The 87-base-pair reads could not distinguish some IMGT-functional V segments, including TRBV6-2 and TRBV6-3, so those segments were excluded. In a later genetic analysis, a missense DCLRE1C variant was associated with V-gene and J-gene trimming of TCR beta chains, and the association was replicated in an independent cohort. The earlier analysis of approximately 540 of the donors excluded 15 to 20 rarely observed V segments, including chromosome 9 orphons, because counts were too low. Immune exposure information for the cohort was limited to CMV serostatus. Assigning TCR associations to individual alleles was difficult when HLA alleles, especially DR and DQ, strongly co-occurred. A later analysis found that TCR association rates varied across HLA loci, with DRB1 alleles showing the most associated TCRs and HLA-C alleles the fewest. Because some donors lacked HLA typing at each locus, the association tests relied only on the typed subset. In vitro tests confirmed that three of the cytomegalovirus-associated TCR beta chains recognize cytomegalovirus antigens. A group of highly shared sequence variants was considered likely to be a technical artifact of the sequencing pipeline. A later analysis found that most CMV-associated TCR beta chains appeared HLA-restricted, with HLA associations seemingly driven largely by CMV exposure. Linkage disequilibrium might explain the correlated functional status among segregating V segments, but an unknown experimental factor could not be ruled out. A further reported finding was that TCR beta sequences accurately predicted the HLA-A and HLA-B alleles for most subjects in the first cohort. The study gave a list of 150 to 200 TCR beta chains associated with cytomegalovirus. This cohort had only TCR beta chains sequenced, and the lack of alpha or paired-chain data limited which features could be detected. In both the original and validation cohorts, the classifier was reported to diagnose cytomegalovirus status with high specificity and sensitivity. A later analysis associated about 18,000 TCR beta sequences with specific HLA alleles at a false discovery rate of 0.05. The presence/absence analyses assumed that sequencing depth was roughly uniform across donors, and that assumption may not be true. In a later analysis, HLA-associated TCR beta chains showed more clonal expansion and lower generation probabilities than non-associated chains that were equally common. Most TCR sequences were observed very rarely across donors, whereas some public TCRs were present in many individuals. Broadly in line with IMGT annotations, most TCR beta V segments showed up in productive rearrangements about 87% or about 30% of the time in an earlier analysis of 450 to 600 of the donors. Compared with the approximately 670-donor mean, donors in an Asian-associated ancestry cluster had fewer N-insertions in productive TCRs, according to a later genetic analysis.

The cohort consisted of approximately 690 healthy bone marrow donors. At the time of sampling, every cohort member was nominally healthy, though immune exposures that went unrecorded were likely present. The donor tested CMV seropositive and was one of the 289 seropositive cohort members. A peripheral blood sample was collected from each donor, and TCR beta sequencing was performed on peripheral blood mononuclear cells. The Qiagen DNeasy Blood Extraction Kit was used to extract genomic DNA from the blood cell samples. Recombination connected TRBV19 to TRBJ1-5; the D gene remains uncertain. Material: PBMCs. This receptor was identified in a woman aged 30 to 39 in good health and CMV-seropositive. The CDR3 in this case is CASRDISNQPQHF. The nucleotide sequence reads as follows: TGTGCCAGTAGAGACATTAGCAATCAGCCCCAGCATTTT.